A single sample gave rise to the 14 T cell receptor beta chains below, sequenced in a study of PD-L1 blockade in urothelial cancer. Sequencing used immunoSEQ multiplex PCR; TCRdb keeps in-frame clones, though not all of them. The table has approximately 50,000 clones, approximately 80% seen once. Time point described: pretreatment peripheral blood. The sequences come from PBMCs, collected around atezolizumab (anti-PD-L1) treatment. The origin of the receptors is a man aged 45-65 years with urothelial cancer.

The chain links TRBV19 to TRBJ1-3; no firm D call. CDR1 is LNHDA and CDR2 is SQIVND in the germline V gene (reference sequence). The CDR3 totals 15 residues. V was pared by 4 bases and J by 4 bases, with 14 bases between. DNA of the CDR3: TGTGCCAGTAGTACCGCTCCAGGTACCGGAAACACCATATATTTT. Amino acids: CASSTAPGTGNTIYF.

The chain has TRBV6-6 and TRBJ1-3; D is perhaps TRBD1 (6 bases). This CDR3 contains 16 residues. Germline CDR1 is MNHNY and CDR2 is SVGAGI (reference sequence). Deletions cut 5 bases from V and 0 bases from J, with 14 bases between. For the CDR3, the DNA is TGTGCCAGCAGTCGTCGAACAGGGACCTCTGGAAACACCATATATTTT. Amino acid sequence: CASSRRTGTSGNTIYF.

The rearrangement uses TRBV7-9 and TRBJ2-3; TRBD1 matches 10 bases. The junction had 5 bases not matched to a gene; V was cut back by 4 bases and J by 1 base. The CDR3 sequence is 16 residues long. Germline V gives CDR1 SEHNR, CDR2 FQNEAQ (reference sequence). Here the CDR3 DNA reads TGTGCCAGCAGCTCTCCGACAGGGGGCGGCACAGATACGCAGTATTTT. This encodes CASSSPTGGGTDTQYF.

This clone was counted a single time. The same CDR3 arises from other DNA sequences in this sample as well. V gene TRBV5-4 combines with J gene TRBJ2-6, with a possible D match to TRBD1 (6 bases). V lost 5 bases and J lost 4, with 16 bases in between. This CDR3 is 16 amino acids long. CDR1 is SGHNT, CDR2 YYREEE, per germline (reference sequence). Written as DNA, the CDR3 is TGTGCCAGCAGAGAAGGACAGCACTCCGGGGCCAACGTCCTGACTTTC. It specifies CASREGQHSGANVLTF.

V is TRBV10-1 and J is TRBJ2-2, with D tentatively TRBD2 (5 bases). CDR3 length: 14 amino acids. V was cut by 6 bases and J by 5 bases, with 13 bases left in between. Germline lookup yields CDR1 WNHNN and CDR2 SYGVQD (reference sequence). This chain's CDR3 is CASRDGPGTGELFF. For the CDR3, the DNA is TGCGCCAGCAGGGACGGGCCGGGGACCGGGGAGCTGTTTTTT.

J is TRBJ2-1 and V is TRBV19, with 9 bases fitting TRBD1. J lost 8 bases, V lost 7 bases, and 9 bases had no gene match. Germline CDR1 reads LNHDA; CDR2 reads SQIVND (reference sequence). The CDR3 length is 14 residues. Here the CDR3 DNA reads TGTGCCAGTATTGGGACAGGGATTAGCGATGAGCAGTTCTTC. Residues: CASIGTGISDEQFF.

The V and J genes are TRBV5-4 and TRBJ2-3; 12 positions agree with TRBD1. CDR1 is SGHNT and CDR2 is YYREEE in the germline V gene (reference sequence). V trimming: 6 bases; J trimming: 4 bases; junction bases outside the gene matches: 9. There are 16 residues in the CDR3. The CDR3 spells CASTPRDRGRPDTQYF. DNA for the CDR3: TGTGCCAGCACCCCCCGGGACAGGGGGCGCCCAGATACGCAGTATTTT.

The V call is TRBV28, the J call TRBJ2-7; a weak D match, TRBD1 (6 bases). Germline CDR1 and CDR2: MDHEN and SYDVKM. The CDR3 is made up of 13 amino acids. Trimming took off 6 bases at V and 1 base at J, with 10 bases between the two ends. CDR3 nucleotide sequence: TGTGCCAGCAGGAGACAGGCTTCCTACGAGCAGTACTTC. Amino acid sequence: CASRRQASYEQYF.

This clone was observed a few times. V is TRBV7-9 and J is TRBJ2-6; 9 bases fit TRBD1. The CDR3 contains 19 residues. Germline V gives CDR1 SEHNR, CDR2 FQNEAQ (reference sequence). The V gene end was trimmed by 4 bases and the J gene end by 3 bases; junction bases not matched to a gene: 13. The CDR3: CASSSSRDRVRYGANVLTF. CDR3 nucleotides: TGTGCCAGCAGCTCATCCCGGGACAGGGTTCGTTATGGGGCCAACGTCCTGACTTTC.

V is TRBV6-5 and J is TRBJ1-5, with a tentative D call TRBD1 (6 bases). The CDR3 has 15 amino acids. Trimming shortened V by 4 bases and J by 6 bases, and 16 bases separated the two germline ends. CDR1 is MNHEY and CDR2 is SVGAGI in the germline V gene. Here the CDR3 reads CASSLLQGRGQPQHF. The DNA of the CDR3 is TGTGCCAGCAGTTTACTACAGGGTAGGGGTCAGCCCCAGCATTTT.

The J gene is TRBJ2-1, the V gene TRBV2, with 8 bases lining up with TRBD1. Looked up from germline, CDR1 is SNHLY and CDR2 is FYNNEI. Trimming took 11 bases from V and 4 from J; bases not matched to a gene: 13. The CDR3 length is 15 residues. The CDR3 nucleotides are TGTGCCTTAGGTGGTCAGGGGGCCGGGTACAATGAGCAGTTCTTC. Amino acid sequence: CALGGQGAGYNEQFF.

This clone has a handful of counts. This chain connects TRBV25-1 to TRBJ2-1; TRBD2 matches at 9 bases. Germline CDR1 is MGHDK and CDR2 is SYGVNS. With 2 bases clipped from V and 3 bases from J, the junction kept 8 bases outside the gene matches. The CDR3 is 17 amino acids. CDR3 loop: CASSEEGTRGGYNEQFF. CDR3 sequence (DNA): TGTGCCAGCAGTGAAGAGGGGACGCGGGGGGGCTACAATGAGCAGTTCTTC. Variable domain in full (rest from reference TRBV25-1 and TRBJ2-1): EADIYQTPRYLVIGTGKKITLECSQTMGHDKMYWYQQDPGMELHLIHYSYGVNSTEKGDLSSESTVSRIRTEHFPLTLESARPSHTSQYLCASSEEGTRGGYNEQFFGPGTRLTVL.

The chain couples TRBV7-6 to TRBJ2-1; 9 bases fit TRBD1. Germline CDR1 is SGHVS and CDR2 is FNYEAQ. V trimming: 1 base; J trimming: 2 bases; junction bases outside the gene matches: 3. This CDR3 has 16 amino acids. The CDR3 DNA is TGTGCCAGCAGCTTAGGGGGGACAGGGCCCTACAATGAGCAGTTCTTC. Residues: CASSLGGTGPYNEQFF.

This rearrangement joins TRBV5-4 to TRBJ2-7; 12 bases line up with TRBD2. Germline values: CDR1 SGHNT, CDR2 YYREEE (reference sequence). Losses at the gene ends were 2 bases for V and 7 bases for J; bases not matched to a gene: 10. CDR3 length: 16 residues. CDR3 sequence (DNA): TGTGCCAGCAGCTTCGCCAGGACTAGCGGGGTAAGGGAGCAGTACTTC. Translated: CASSFARTSGVREQYF.